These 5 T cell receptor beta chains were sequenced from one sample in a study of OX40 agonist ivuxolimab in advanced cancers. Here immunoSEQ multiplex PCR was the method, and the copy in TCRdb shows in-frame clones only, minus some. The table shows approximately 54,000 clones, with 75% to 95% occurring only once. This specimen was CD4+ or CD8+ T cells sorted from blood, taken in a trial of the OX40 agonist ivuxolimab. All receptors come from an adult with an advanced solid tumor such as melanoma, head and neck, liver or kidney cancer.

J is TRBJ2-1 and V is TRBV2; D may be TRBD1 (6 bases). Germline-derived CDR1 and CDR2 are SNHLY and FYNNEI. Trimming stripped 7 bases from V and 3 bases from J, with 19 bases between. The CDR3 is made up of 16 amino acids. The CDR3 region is CASNMDSEGFYNEQFF. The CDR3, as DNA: TGTGCCAGCAATATGGACAGCGAGGGATTCTACAATGAGCAGTTCTTC.

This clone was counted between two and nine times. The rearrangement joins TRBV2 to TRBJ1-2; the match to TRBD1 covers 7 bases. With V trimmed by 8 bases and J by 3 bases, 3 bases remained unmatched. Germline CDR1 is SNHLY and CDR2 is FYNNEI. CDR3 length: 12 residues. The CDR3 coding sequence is TGTGCCAGCGGGACAGTGGACTATGGCTACACCTTC. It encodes CASGTVDYGYTF.

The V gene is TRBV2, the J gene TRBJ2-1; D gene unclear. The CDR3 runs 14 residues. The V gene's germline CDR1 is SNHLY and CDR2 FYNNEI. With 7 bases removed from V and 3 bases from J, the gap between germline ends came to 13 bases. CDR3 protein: CASIFSQFYNEQFF. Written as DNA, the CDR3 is TGTGCCAGCATATTTTCACAGTTCTACAATGAGCAGTTCTTC.

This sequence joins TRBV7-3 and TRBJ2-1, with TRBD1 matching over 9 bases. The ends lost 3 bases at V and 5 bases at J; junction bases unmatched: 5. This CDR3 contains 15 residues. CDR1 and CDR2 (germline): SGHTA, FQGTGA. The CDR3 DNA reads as TGTGCCAGCAGCTTCCGGGACAGGGTCCACAATGAGCAGTTCTTC. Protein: CASSFRDRVHNEQFF.

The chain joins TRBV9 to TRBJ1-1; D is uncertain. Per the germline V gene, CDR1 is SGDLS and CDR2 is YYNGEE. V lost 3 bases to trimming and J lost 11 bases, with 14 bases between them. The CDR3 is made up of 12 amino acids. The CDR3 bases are TGTGCCAGCAGCGGTGGTGGCGGGGAGGCTTTCTTT. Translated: CASSGGGGEAFF.